The 24 T cell receptor beta chains in this list originate from one sample, sequenced in a study of T cell responses to AZD1222 COVID-19 vaccine. Method: immunoSEQ multiplex PCR; TCRdb's copy keeps in-frame clones and lacks some. This sample yields about 90,000 clones, of which roughly 88% are seen a single time; 10% belongs to the top ten. The sample consisted of peripheral blood, taken on day 0 of MenACWY control vaccination. All receptors derive from an adult in good health.

This chain joins TRBV10-3 and TRBJ2-5; 8 nucleotides line up with TRBD1. J gave up 4 bases and V 4 bases, and 2 bases lay outside the gene matches. The germline gives CDR1 ENHRY, CDR2 SYGVKD. CDR3 length equals 13 residues. DNA of the CDR3: TGTGCCATCAGTGGGACAGGGAGAGAGACCCAGTACTTC. Amino acid sequence: CAISGTGRETQYF.

The V gene is TRBV2, the J gene TRBJ1-3; D is ambiguous. The CDR3 runs 15 residues. V dropped 8 bases and J dropped 0 bases, with 14 bases sitting between them. Germline V gene data show CDR1 as SNHLY and CDR2 as FYNNEI. CDR3 residues: CASGTYLSSGNTIYF. For the CDR3, the DNA is TGTGCCAGCGGAACGTACCTGAGCTCTGGAAACACCATATATTTT.

This clone was recorded once. This chain uses TRBV5-1 with TRBJ2-7, with TRBD1 matching 11 bases. This CDR3 is built from 14 residues. Germline V lookup: CDR1 SGHRS, CDR2 YFSETQ. J was trimmed by 2 bases and V by 7 bases; bases with no gene match: 5. The CDR3 DNA follows: TGCGCCAGCGACGCGGGACAGGGGGCCTACGAGCAGTACTTC. Its protein is CASDAGQGAYEQYF.

This clone was recorded once. The rearrangement uses TRBV25-1 and TRBJ1-3, with TRBD1 matching over 9 bases. The length of the CDR3 is 17 residues. J was trimmed by 3 bases and V by 2 bases; bases with no gene match: 8. Germline-derived CDR1 and CDR2 are MGHDK and SYGVNS. The CDR3 loop is CASSELDRGSSGNTIYF. The CDR3 DNA is TGTGCCAGCAGTGAACTGGACAGGGGATCAAGTGGAAACACCATATATTTT.

The V gene is TRBV12-3 or TRBV12-4, the J gene TRBJ2-1, with D tentatively TRBD2 (5 bases). This CDR3 spans 12 amino acids. Deletions cut 10 bases from V and 0 bases from J, with 7 bases between. CDR3 residues: CATGDSYNEQFF. CDR3 bases: TGTGCCACCGGGGACTCCTACAATGAGCAGTTCTTC.

The chain is built from TRBV28 and TRBJ1-3, with 11 bases matching TRBD1. V shed 4 bases and J 7 bases; nucleotides not matched to a gene: 9. This CDR3 comprises 16 residues. Germline loops: CDR1 MDHEN, CDR2 SYDVKM. CDR3 protein: CASSYTGQGVGNTIYF. CDR3 bases: TGTGCCAGCAGTTATACGGGACAGGGGGTAGGGAACACCATATATTTT.

This sequence joins TRBV3-1 (or the pseudogene TRBV3-2) and TRBJ1-5; possible D gene TRBD1, 6 bases. Germline V CDR1 and CDR2: LGHDT, YNNKEL (reference sequence). The germline V and J ends were trimmed by 1 base and 4 bases, with 11 bases remaining between them. CDR3 length: 15 amino acids. The CDR3 here is CASSQGLQGNQPQHF. CDR3 sequence (DNA): TGTGCCAGCAGCCAAGGACTACAGGGTAATCAGCCCCAGCATTTT.

The gene calls are TRBV2 and TRBJ1-2; a weak D match, TRBD1 (6 bases). Germline-derived CDR1 and CDR2 are SNHLY and FYNNEI. V was clipped by 0 bases and J by 4 bases, with 12 bases between them. The CDR3 runs to 15 residues. CDR3 DNA: TGTGCCAGCAGTGAAGCAGCCAGGGGCTTCTATGGCTACACCTTC. This sequence encodes CASSEAARGFYGYTF.

The chain has TRBV6-1 and TRBJ1-1; D remains ambiguous. The V and J ends lost 2 bases and 7 bases respectively, with 11 bases between them. The CDR3 spans 13 residues. Germline CDR1 MNHNS, CDR2 SASEGT. CDR3: CASSELGYDEAFF. The CDR3 nucleotides read TGTGCCAGCAGTGAATTGGGTTATGATGAAGCTTTCTTT.

This chain's CDR3 is CASTHPGQGRGETQYF. CDR3 in DNA: TGTGCCAGCACCCACCCGGGACAGGGTAGGGGAGAGACCCAGTACTTC. V usage is TRBV3-1 (or the pseudogene TRBV3-2) and J usage is TRBJ2-5, with TRBD1 identical over 9 bases. Germline V gives CDR1 LGHDT, CDR2 YNNKEL (reference sequence). V shed 7 bases, J shed 4 bases, and the junction held 13 bases outside the gene matches. The CDR3 runs to 16 residues.

The rearrangement uses TRBV7-9 and TRBJ2-1; no clear D gene. The germline V gene has CDR1 SEHNR and CDR2 FQNEAQ (reference sequence). Between the trimmed V and J ends, which lost 2 bases and 0 bases, there was a span of 11 bases. This CDR3 region has 16 residues. The CDR3 nucleotides are TGTGCCAGCAGCTTACTTCAGTCGAGCTCCTACAATGAGCAGTTCTTC. This codes for CASSLLQSSSYNEQFF.

The chain couples TRBV9 to TRBJ2-1, with TRBD2 matching over 8 bases. The CDR3 consists of 15 residues. Germline CDR1 and CDR2: SGDLS and YYNGEE. The J segment lost 0 bases and the V segment lost 4 bases, leaving 3 bases of the junction unmatched. CDR3 nucleotide sequence: TGTGCCAGCAGCACGCGGGGGGACTCCTACAATGAGCAGTTCTTC. Translating gives CASSTRGDSYNEQFF.

The V call is TRBV27, the J call TRBJ1-5, with D tentatively TRBD1 (5 bases). There are 15 residues in the CDR3. Per the germline V gene, CDR1 is MNHEY and CDR2 is SMNVEV (reference sequence). The V gene lost 3 bases and the J gene lost 2 bases, with 11 bases spanning the gap. The CDR3 sequence is CASSFSGVGNQPQHF. For the CDR3, the DNA is TGTGCCAGCAGTTTTTCGGGGGTGGGCAATCAGCCCCAGCATTTT.

The rearrangement links TRBV13 to TRBJ2-7, with 11 nucleotides matching TRBD2. The V gene's germline CDR1 is PRHDT and CDR2 FYEKMQ (reference sequence). With 4 bases clipped from V and 7 bases from J, the junction kept 12 bases outside the gene matches. This CDR3 has 16 amino acids. The CDR3 region is CASSSEGLAAPLEQYF. DNA for the CDR3: TGTGCCAGCAGCTCCGAGGGACTAGCGGCCCCCCTGGAGCAGTACTTC.

The chain couples TRBV14 to TRBJ1-3; D remains unclear. CDR1 SGHDN and CDR2 FVKESK come from the germline V gene. Trimming pared 1 base from V and 5 bases from J, leaving 3 bases between. The CDR3 is 12 residues long. The CDR3 nucleotides read TGTGCCAGCAGCCAAGGGAGAAACACCATATATTTT. This gives the protein CASSQGRNTIYF.

The V gene is TRBV3-1 (or the pseudogene TRBV3-2), the J gene TRBJ2-3; D may be TRBD2 (6 bases). The CDR3 sequence is 15 residues long. The V end was cut by 1 base, the J end by 4 bases, with 12 bases between. CDR1 LGHDT and CDR2 YNNKEL come from the germline V gene (reference sequence). CDR3 in amino acids: CASSQVPSVPDTQYF. As DNA, the CDR3 is TGTGCCAGCAGCCAAGTCCCTAGCGTTCCAGATACGCAGTATTTT.

A single count supports this clone. The chain employs TRBV9 and TRBJ2-4; D is possibly TRBD1 (6 bases). The CDR3 sequence is 14 residues long. The V gene's germline CDR1 is SGDLS and CDR2 YYNGEE. V lost 0 bases and J lost 8, with 12 bases in between. As DNA, the CDR3 is TGTGCCAGCAGCGTAGACCCAGGGGTGGACATTCAGTACTTC. It specifies CASSVDPGVDIQYF.

This clone was detected once. The J gene is TRBJ1-1, the V gene TRBV7-6; the D gene is possibly TRBD1 (5 bases). The CDR3 runs 15 residues. Germline assignment: CDR1 SGHVS and CDR2 FNYEAQ. The V and J ends lost 2 bases and 0 bases respectively, with 10 bases between them. The CDR3 protein is CASSLLQGLNTEAFF. The DNA for the CDR3 is TGTGCCAGCAGCTTACTCCAGGGATTGAACACTGAAGCTTTCTTT.

Turning to this clone: A junction boundary mismatches the germline segment, possibly from a read error. The chain is built from TRBV5-6 and TRBJ2-7; perhaps TRBD1 as D (7 bases). In germline, CDR1 is SGHDT, CDR2 YYEEEE. This CDR3 is 14 amino acids long. As DNA, the CDR3 is TGTGCCAGCAGGGTTGACAGGGACTCCCACGAGCAGTACTTC. Its protein is CASRVDRDSHEQYF.

The gene calls are TRBV28 and TRBJ2-7; 7 bases match TRBD1. J was trimmed by 8 bases and V by 5 bases; bases with no gene match: 6. The CDR3 loop spans 12 amino acids. Per the germline V gene, CDR1 is MDHEN and CDR2 is SYDVKM. In nucleotides, the CDR3 is TGTGCCAGCAGTCGGACAGGTATAAAGCAGTACTTC. This translates into CASSRTGIKQYF.

The rearrangement joins TRBV7-9 to TRBJ2-1, with 10 bases lining up with TRBD2. V shed 5 bases and J 12 bases; nucleotides not matched to a gene: 4. CDR3 length equals 12 residues. Germline V CDR1 and CDR2: SEHNR, FQNEAQ (reference sequence). The CDR3 region is CASSISGGTQFF. CDR3 nucleotide sequence: TGTGCCAGCAGCATTAGCGGGGGGACGCAGTTCTTC.

The chain joins TRBV3-1 (or the pseudogene TRBV3-2) to TRBJ2-1, with D possibly TRBD1 on 8 matching bases. The CDR3 runs to 18 residues. CDR1 is LGHDT, CDR2 YNNKEL, per germline (reference sequence). The V end was cut by 8 bases, the J end by 0 bases, with 23 bases between. The CDR3 DNA reads as TGTGCCAGCGGGTTAGGACAGGGAGGGTTCAACTCCTACAATGAGCAGTTCTTC. It yields the protein CASGLGQGGFNSYNEQFF.

The chain carries TRBV7-9 and TRBJ1-1; 11 bases fit TRBD1. Trimming took 2 bases from V and 4 from J; bases not matched to a gene: 3. From germline, CDR1 is SEHNR and CDR2 FQNEAQ (reference sequence). CDR3 length equals 15 residues. CDR3 in amino acids: CASSLRTGGRTEAFF. CDR3 DNA: TGTGCCAGCAGCTTAAGGACAGGGGGCCGCACTGAAGCTTTCTTT.

The rearrangement links TRBV28 to TRBJ2-3, with 11 bases matching TRBD2. The germline gives CDR1 MDHEN, CDR2 SYDVKM. Losses at the gene ends were 5 bases for V and 2 bases for J; bases not matched to a gene: 3. The CDR3 runs to 15 residues. CDR3 nucleotides: TGTGCCAGCAGTCAGACTAGCGGGAACACAGATACGCAGTATTTT. As protein: CASSQTSGNTDTQYF.